This T cell receptor (beta chain) is from a study of blood T cell repertoires in COVID-19. Study summary: COVID-19 samples, acute and convalescent, were from the United States, Italy and Spain. The cDNA or gDNA used as material had been derived from T cells, B-cell-depleted T cells, or PBMCs.

Original handling: Reference gene primer amplification yielded estimated nucleated cell counts. Libraries were prepared by immunoSEQ multiplex PCR; TCRdb keeps only in-frame clonotypes and omits some of them. The V and J calls and clone size are taken from that table; D and trimming were inferred from the DNA. The data contain about 160,000 clones, about 90% of them singletons. The specimen sequenced was peripheral blood. The receptor was isolated from a woman aged 60-75 years with active or convalescent COVID-19.

The CDR3 protein is CASSPGHSIAEAFF. DNA for the CDR3: TGTGCCAGCAGCCCGGGACATTCGATTGCTGAAGCTTTCTTT. This chain uses TRBV3-1 (or the pseudogene TRBV3-2) with TRBJ1-1, with D possibly matching TRBD1 (6 bases). The CDR3 covers 14 residues. The V gene's germline CDR1 is LGHDT and CDR2 YNNKEL (reference sequence). Between the trimmed V and J ends, which lost 4 bases and 6 bases, there was a span of 15 bases.